Below, 27 T cell receptor beta chains from the same sample are listed, as sequenced in a study of spatial heterogeneity in lung cancer. Study findings and constraints: Tumoral mutation counts were tracked by counts of expanded intratumoral alpha and beta TCRs.

Antigens of these TCRs are unknown. Time point noted: sample taken at primary tumor resection. TCRdb ran MiXCR on the 5' RACE reads and lists one entry per CDR3 protein. Altogether several thousand distinct CDR3 sequences are present, roughly 10% being singletons, with the ten largest covering 10%. Sequencing used lung tumor tissue, obtained at surgery. The receptors come from a female donor with early-stage non-small cell lung cancer.

About this clonotype: Being one base from a much bigger clone, this may be a read error. The V gene is TRBV29-1, the J gene TRBJ1-3; D is uncertain. With 0 bases removed from V and 0 bases from J, the gap between germline ends came to 18 bases. The germline V gene encodes CDR1 SQVTM and CDR2 ANQGSEA. The CDR3 is 18 amino acids. In DNA form, the CDR3 reads TGCAGCGTTGAAGACGGGGTCGCGCCTTTAAGCTCTGGAAACACCATATATTTT. It is translated as CSVEDGVAPLSSGNTIYF.

This clonotype has only a few counts. V is TRBV2 and J is TRBJ1-6; the D is unclear. Germline assignment: CDR1 SNHLY and CDR2 FYNNEI. V was clipped by 7 bases and J by 0 bases, with 7 bases between them. The CDR3 covers 14 residues. CDR3 bases: TGTGCCAGCACTGCGAGCTCCTATAATTCACCCCTCCACTTT. Its translation: CASTASSYNSPLHF.

The V gene is TRBV9, the J gene TRBJ1-1, with D possibly matching TRBD1 (5 bases). The germline V gene encodes CDR1 SGDLS and CDR2 YYNGEE. The CDR3 is made up of 13 amino acids. Trimming stripped 3 bases from V and 1 base from J, with 7 bases between. CDR3 in DNA: TGTGCCAGCAGCGCAACAGGGAACACTGAAGCTTTCTTT. It specifies CASSATGNTEAFF.

By proportion, this clonotype is medium-sized (0.01 to 0.1%). The chain carries TRBV18 and TRBJ1-6; 10 positions agree with TRBD1. The CDR3 sequence is 13 residues long. V lost 6 bases to trimming and J lost 9 bases; unmatched junction nucleotides: 2. Germline loops: CDR1 KGHSH, CDR2 LQKENI. The DNA for the CDR3 is TGTGCCAGCTCGGGACAGGGGACTTCACCCCTCCACTTT. Residues: CASSGQGTSPLHF.

Only a few counts were recorded for this clonotype. This chain links TRBV7-3 with TRBJ2-3; D tentatively reads TRBD1 or TRBD2 (5 bases each). V was clipped by 4 bases and J by 0 bases, with 5 bases between them. Looked up from germline, CDR1 is SGHTA and CDR2 is FQGTGA. The CDR3 covers 13 residues. The CDR3, as DNA: TGTGCCAGCAGCTGGGACAGCACAGATACGCAGTATTTT. Protein product: CASSWDSTDTQYF.

The gene calls are TRBV5-1 and TRBJ2-1; D unclear. Trimming took off 0 bases at V and 8 bases at J, with 12 bases between the two ends. Germline V gives CDR1 SGHRS, CDR2 YFSETQ. The CDR3 has 14 amino acids. CDR3 sequence (DNA): TGCGCCAGCAGCTTGGCTCAGGTTGGGGATGAGCAGTTCTTC. Its protein product is CASSLAQVGDEQFF.

The sample holds many counts of this clonotype. The J gene is TRBJ1-5, the V gene TRBV6-2 or TRBV6-3; 12 bases line up with TRBD1. Germline V gene lookup returns CDR1 MNHEY and CDR2 SVGEGT. Losses at the gene ends were 6 bases for V and 0 bases for J; bases not matched to a gene: 12. The CDR3 runs to 19 residues. The CDR3 DNA reads as TGTGCCAGCAGAGACCCCCAGGGGACAGGGGGCTATAGCAATCAGCCCCAGCATTTT. Its translation: CASRDPQGTGGYSNQPQHF.

J is TRBJ1-2 and V is TRBV2; perhaps TRBD1 as D (5 bases). The germline V gene has CDR1 SNHLY and CDR2 FYNNEI. Trimming removed 7 bases at V and 6 bases at J, with 9 bases between. The CDR3 is 11 residues long. The CDR3, as DNA: TGTGCCAGCAACCGGGGGGATGGCTACACCTTC. Protein sequence: CASNRGDGYTF.

This chain uses TRBV14 with TRBJ1-6; 10 bases map to TRBD1. This CDR3 is 15 amino acids long. Germline lookup yields CDR1 SGHDN and CDR2 FVKESK. V lost 0 bases to trimming and J lost 9 bases; unmatched junction nucleotides: 2. The CDR3 bases are TGTGCCAGCAGCCAAGAGGACAGGGGGAGTTCACCCCTCCACTTT. It translates to CASSQEDRGSSPLHF. Filled out from reference TRBV14 and TRBJ1-6, the complete variable domain reads EAGVTQFPSHSVIEKGQTVTLRCDPISGHDNLYWYRRVMGKEIKFLLHFVKESKQDESGMPNNRFLAERTGGTYSTLKVQPAELEDSGVYFCASSQEDRGSSPLHFGNGTRLTVT.

This chain links TRBV30 with TRBJ1-1; D ambiguous. Germline CDR1 and CDR2: GTSNPN and SVGIG (reference sequence). V was clipped by 2 bases and J by 11 bases, with 12 bases between them. CDR3 size: 11 residues. CDR3 sequence reads: CAWSWEGRAFF. CDR3 nucleotides: TGTGCCTGGAGTTGGGAAGGGCGCGCTTTCTTT.

There are many counts of this clonotype. J is TRBJ2-4 and V is TRBV10-1, with D perhaps given as TRBD1 or TRBD2 (5 bases each). V lost 4 bases and J lost 1, with 8 bases in between. Germline loops: CDR1 WNHNN, CDR2 SYGVQD (reference sequence). The CDR3 has 14 residues. CDR3 bases: TGCGCCAGCAGTGCCGAGGGGGCCAAAAACATTCAGTACTTC. This codes for CASSAEGAKNIQYF.

This clonotype was seen more than once but under ten times. The chain combines TRBV7-8 with TRBJ1-1; TRBD1 aligns across 8 bases. The V segment lost 4 bases and the J segment 8 bases; nucleotides outside the gene matches: 3. Germline V gene sequence: CDR1 SGHVS, CDR2 FQNEAQ. The CDR3 length is 12 residues. CDR3 sequence: CASSSTGAEAFF. For the CDR3, the DNA is TGTGCCAGCAGCTCGACAGGGGCCGAAGCTTTCTTT.

Sample share makes this clonotype medium-sized (0.01 to 0.1%). V is TRBV3-1 and J is TRBJ2-3; 11 bases map to TRBD2. The CDR3 loop spans 16 amino acids. Germline CDR1 LGHDT, CDR2 YNNKEL (reference sequence). Losses at the gene ends were 4 bases for V and 5 bases for J; bases not matched to a gene: 8. The CDR3 reads CASSPRTSGWVDTQYF. CDR3 in DNA: TGTGCCAGCAGCCCCCGGACTAGCGGGTGGGTAGATACGCAGTATTTT.

Within the sample, this clonotype is medium-sized. The chain is built from TRBV20-1 and TRBJ1-1, with D perhaps TRBD1 (6 bases). CDR3 length equals 13 residues. The germline V gene encodes CDR1 DFQATT and CDR2 SNEGSKA (reference sequence). V gave up 3 bases and J gave up 0 bases, with 8 bases separating them. The CDR3 spells CSASGQMNTEAFF. The CDR3 nucleotides are TGCAGTGCTAGTGGACAGATGAACACTGAAGCTTTCTTT.

This clonotype is categorized as medium-sized. Written as DNA, the CDR3 is TGTGCCAGCAGCTTACGCCCGGCAGGGTCATCCTACGAGCAGTACTTC. Translating it yields CASSLRPAGSSYEQYF. The chain couples TRBV7-8 to TRBJ2-7; D might be TRBD1 (5 bases). The CDR3 sequence is 16 residues long. The germline gives CDR1 SGHVS, CDR2 FQNEAQ. V was trimmed by 2 bases and J by 1 base, leaving 15 bases between them. The full variable domain, rest sourced from reference TRBV7-8 and TRBJ2-7, is GAGVSQSPRYKVAKRGQDVALRCDPISGHVSLFWYQQALGQGPEFLTYFQNEAQLDKSGLPSDRFFAERPEGSVSTLKIQRTQQEDSAVYLCASSLRPAGSSYEQYFGPGTRLTVT.

The chain uses TRBV4-2 and TRBJ1-3; D gene ambiguous. V was trimmed by 0 bases and J by 0 bases, leaving 9 bases between them. The CDR3 length is 16 residues. The germline V gene encodes CDR1 LGHNA and CDR2 YNFKEQ. CDR3 in amino acids: CASSQEVLSSGNTIYF. CDR3 nucleotides: TGTGCCAGCAGCCAAGAGGTTCTAAGCTCTGGAAACACCATATATTTT.

V and J are TRBV18 and TRBJ2-1; D might be TRBD2 (6 bases). The CDR3 is made up of 16 amino acids. The germline V gene has CDR1 KGHSH and CDR2 LQKENI. V lost 3 bases, J lost 6 bases, and 18 bases lay in between. CDR3 amino acids: CASSPGRGRSPNEQFF. CDR3 DNA sequence: TGTGCCAGCTCACCGGGGCGGGGTCGATCGCCCAATGAGCAGTTCTTC.

This clonotype showed up just a few times. This chain connects TRBV5-1 to TRBJ1-2, with 7 bases fitting TRBD1. The trim removed 4 bases at V and 2 bases at J, leaving 8 bases unmatched. CDR1 is SGHRS, CDR2 YFSETQ, per germline. The length of the CDR3 is 15 residues. CDR3 in amino acids: CASSNLGGQNYGYTF. The CDR3 coding sequence is TGCGCCAGCAGCAACTTAGGGGGACAGAACTATGGCTACACCTTC.

This clonotype was counted ten times or more. This chain connects TRBV5-6 to TRBJ2-3; TRBD1 aligns across 10 bases. The CDR3 is 15 residues long. Trimming cost V 4 bases and J 6 bases; bases outside gene matches: 8. Germline V gene data show CDR1 as SGHDT and CDR2 as YYEEEE. The CDR3 DNA follows: TGTGCCAGCAGCGTTCGACAGGGGGCATGGGATACGCAGTATTTT. Protein sequence: CASSVRQGAWDTQYF.

The chain joins TRBV7-9 to TRBJ1-4; no definite D call. The germline V gene encodes CDR1 SEHNR and CDR2 FQNEAQ (reference sequence). Trimming shortened V by 3 bases and J by 4 bases, and 12 bases separated the two germline ends. This CDR3 is 15 amino acids long. The CDR3 nucleotides read TGTGCCAGCAGCTTTGCGGCAGGCTATAATGAAAAACTGTTTTTT. It specifies CASSFAAGYNEKLFF.

In regard to this clonotype: This sequence may be a read error, since a much larger clone differs from it by one base. V usage is TRBV5-1 and J usage is TRBJ2-3; D call uncertain. CDR3 length equals 15 residues. Germline lookup yields CDR1 SGHRS and CDR2 YFSETQ. The CDR3 DNA is TGCACCAGCAGCTTGGTTCAGGCCAGCACAGATACGCAGTATTTT. This gives the protein CTSSLVQASTDTQYF. The full variable domain, with the rest looked up from reference TRBV5-1 and TRBJ2-3, is KAGVTQTPRYLIKTRGQQVTLSCSPISGHRSVSWYQQTPGQGLQFLFEYFSETQRNKGNFPGRFSGRQFSNSRSEMNVSTLELGDSALYLCTSSLVQASTDTQYFGPGTRLTVL.

This clonotype rates as medium-sized (0.01 to 0.1%). This sequence joins TRBV4-2 and TRBJ2-3; TRBD1 matches 7 bases. After removal of 0 bases from V and 0 bases from J, the junction contained 6 bases not matched to a gene. This CDR3 has 17 residues. The germline CDR1 and CDR2 sequences are LGHNA and YNFKEQ. The CDR3 DNA sequence: TGTGCCAGCAGCCAAGATTCCTGGGACAGCAGCACAGATACGCAGTATTTT. Its protein product is CASSQDSWDSSTDTQYF.

This clonotype appeared a single time. The chain joins TRBV5-1 to TRBJ1-2; 7 nucleotides align to TRBD1. V trimming: 0 bases; J trimming: 3 bases; junction bases outside the gene matches: 2. The CDR3 spans 14 residues. From germline, CDR1 is SGHRS and CDR2 YFSETQ. The CDR3 protein is CASSLEGTDYGYTF. Here the CDR3 DNA reads TGCGCCAGCAGCTTGGAGGGGACAGACTATGGCTACACCTTC.

In this sample, this clonotype is medium-sized. The rearrangement links TRBV3-1 to TRBJ2-2; a weak D match, TRBD2 (6 bases). Deletions cut 0 bases from V and 4 bases from J, with 9 bases between. The CDR3 is made up of 15 amino acids. Per germline, CDR1 LGHDT and CDR2 YNNKEL (reference sequence). The CDR3 loop is CASSQEGLPTGELFF. CDR3 DNA sequence: TGTGCCAGCAGCCAAGAGGGACTCCCCACCGGGGAGCTGTTTTTT.

This clonotype was seen a few times. The chain couples TRBV12-3 or TRBV12-4 to TRBJ2-5, with 9 nucleotides matching TRBD2. The V segment lost 6 bases and the J segment 6 bases; nucleotides outside the gene matches: 11. The CDR3 totals 15 residues. The CDR3 DNA reads as TGTGCCAGCAGGAGCTCAGGACTAGCGCGACAGACCCAGTACTTC. Translation gives CASRSSGLARQTQYF.

This clonotype showed up many times. The rearrangement joins TRBV20-1 to TRBJ2-7, with D perhaps matching TRBD1 or TRBD2 (5 bases each). The CDR3 spans 14 residues. From germline, CDR1 is DFQATT and CDR2 SNEGSKA (reference sequence). V was clipped by 3 bases and J by 5 bases, with 17 bases between them. The CDR3 sequence is CSASPPVGDDEQYF. The CDR3 bases are TGCAGTGCTAGCCCCCCAGTCGGGGACGACGAGCAGTACTTC.

The chain links TRBV7-9 to TRBJ2-5; D not resolved. Between the trimmed V and J ends, which lost 2 bases and 2 bases, there was a span of 3 bases. CDR1 and CDR2 from the germline V gene are SEHNR and FQNEAQ (reference sequence). The CDR3 spans 12 residues. In DNA form, the CDR3 reads TGTGCCAGCAGCTTACTACAAGAGACCCAGTACTTC. Protein: CASSLLQETQYF.